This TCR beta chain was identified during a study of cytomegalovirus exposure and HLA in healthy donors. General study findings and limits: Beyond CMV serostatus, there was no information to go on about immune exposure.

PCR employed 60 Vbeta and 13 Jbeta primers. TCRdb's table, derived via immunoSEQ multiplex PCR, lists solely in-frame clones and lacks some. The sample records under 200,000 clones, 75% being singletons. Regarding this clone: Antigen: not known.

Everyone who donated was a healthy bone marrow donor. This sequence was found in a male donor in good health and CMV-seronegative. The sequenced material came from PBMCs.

The CDR3 DNA sequence: TGTGCCAGTAGTATCCGAAGTTGGAGACAGGGGGCAAACTATGGCTACACCTTC. It is translated as CASSIRSWRQGANYGYTF. This chain connects TRBV19 to TRBJ1-2; TRBD1 aligns across 10 bases. The CDR3 consists of 18 residues. With 3 bases clipped from V and 2 bases from J, the junction kept 12 bases outside the gene matches. CDR1 is LNHDA, CDR2 SQIVND, per germline (reference sequence).